The 16 T cell receptor beta chains below come from one sample, sequenced in a study of vaccination and CD4 T cells after COVID-19. Described treatment: roughly ten-day PBMC culture with coronavirus spike peptide pools or control peptides (ViraFEST assay). Their cognate antigens are unknown. With the Oncomine TCR Beta short-read assay, DNA from cultured CD4+ T cells was sequenced. TCRdb used MiXCR to reprocess the PCR reads, holding one entry per CDR3 protein. The repertoire holds some 10,000 distinct CDR3 sequences, about 66% seen once, with approximately 25% in the top ten. Sequenced input: CD4+ T cells from blood, cultured in vitro. These receptor sequences come from a human donor who had recovered from COVID-19.

This clonotype showed up just a few times. V usage is TRBV6-1 and J usage is TRBJ1-3, with 7 positions matching TRBD1. The germline gives CDR1 MNHNS, CDR2 SASEGT. V was pared by 6 bases and J by 8 bases, with 10 bases of the junction left unmatched. This CDR3 is 14 amino acids long. The CDR3 reads CASRPTGVGDTIYF. The CDR3 DNA sequence: TGTGCCAGCAGGCCCACAGGGGTTGGCGACACCATATATTTT.

This clonotype has just one count. The chain recombines TRBV29-1 with TRBJ1-2; maybe TRBD1 (6 bases). Deletions cut 3 bases from V and 4 bases from J, with 18 bases between. The CDR3 runs 15 residues. CDR1 and CDR2 from the germline V gene are SQVTM and ANQGSEA. The CDR3 reads CSVEDMGAVTYGYTF. In DNA form, the CDR3 reads TGCAGCGTTGAGGATATGGGGGCCGTTACCTATGGCTACACCTTC.

The genes are TRBV7-2 and TRBJ2-3, with TRBD2 matching 15 bases. The length of the CDR3 is 18 residues. From germline, CDR1 is SGHTA and CDR2 FQGNSA. The trim removed 5 bases at V and 3 bases at J, leaving 9 bases unmatched. CDR3 residues: CASSPPGLAGGITDTQYF. DNA of the CDR3: TGTGCCAGCAGCCCACCGGGACTAGCGGGGGGAATTACAGATACGCAGTATTTT.

V usage is TRBV19 and J usage is TRBJ1-5; D is perhaps TRBD1 (5 bases). The CDR3 length is 16 residues. Per the germline V gene, CDR1 is LNHDA and CDR2 is SQIVND (reference sequence). The V end lost 5 bases, the J end lost 5 bases, and 19 bases lay between the germline ends. The CDR3 DNA sequence: TGTGCCAGTAGTTCAGGGACGGAGTTAATATATCAGCCCCAGCATTTT. Its protein product is CASSSGTELIYQPQHF. The variable domain in full, with the rest retrieved from reference TRBV19 and TRBJ1-5, is DGGITQSPKYLFRKEGQNVTLSCEQNLNHDAMYWYRQDPGQGLRLIYYSQIVNDFQKGDIAEGYSVSREKKESFPLTVTSAQKNPTAFYLCASSSGTELIYQPQHFGDGTRLSIL.

The J gene is TRBJ2-1, the V gene TRBV6-1; D possibly corresponds to TRBD2 (5 bases). This CDR3 contains 13 residues. Germline CDR1 and CDR2: MNHNS and SASEGT. The V and J ends lost 7 bases and 4 bases respectively, with 11 bases between them. The CDR3 DNA is TGTGCCAGCACCGCCGGACTTTACAATGAGCAGTTCTTC. Translation gives CASTAGLYNEQFF.

The chain recombines TRBV21-1 with TRBJ1-1; no DNA check was done on the table's D call, TRBD1. TRBV21-1 is assigned pseudogene status. The CDR3 covers 15 residues. DNA of the CDR3: TGTGCCAGCAACTCAGCAAGGACAGGGGGCACTGAAGCTTTCTTT. Its translation is CASNSARTGGTEAFF.

V and J are TRBV20-1 and TRBJ2-3; the D gene is possibly TRBD2 (5 bases). V was trimmed by 2 bases and J by 8 bases, leaving 20 bases between them. The germline gives CDR1 DFQATT, CDR2 SNEGSKA (reference sequence). The CDR3 runs 15 residues. The CDR3 loop reads CSARSGLTGSSTQYF. The CDR3 DNA follows: TGCAGTGCTAGATCCGGGTTAACGGGGTCCTCTACGCAGTATTTT.

V usage is TRBV19 and J usage is TRBJ1-2; D possibly corresponds to TRBD1 (5 bases). V was cut by 5 bases and J by 5 bases, with 15 bases left in between. Germline-derived CDR1 and CDR2 are LNHDA and SQIVND (reference sequence). The CDR3 has 14 residues. The DNA for the CDR3 is TGTGCCAGTAGTTCCACCTCCGGGGGATATGGCTACACCTTC. Translated, it gives CASSSTSGGYGYTF.

The rearrangement links TRBV5-1 to TRBJ1-5, with 8 bases lining up with TRBD1. Germline loops: CDR1 SGHRS, CDR2 YFSETQ. V lost 4 bases, J lost 6 bases, and 6 bases stayed unmatched. The CDR3 is 14 amino acids. The CDR3 loop reads CASSTGTGGQPQHF. The CDR3 nucleotides read TGCGCCAGCAGCACCGGGACAGGTGGTCAGCCCCAGCATTTT. The complete variable domain, with remaining parts taken from reference TRBV5-1 and TRBJ1-5, reads KAGVTQTPRYLIKTRGQQVTLSCSPISGHRSVSWYQQTPGQGLQFLFEYFSETQRNKGNFPGRFSGRQFSNSRSEMNVSTLELGDSALYLCASSTGTGGQPQHFGDGTRLSIL.

The V call is TRBV20-1, the J call TRBJ2-1; no firm D call. V shed 6 bases and J shed 5 bases, with 8 bases lying between them. Germline CDR1 DFQATT, CDR2 SNEGSKA (reference sequence). This CDR3 has 11 residues. In DNA, the CDR3 is TGCAGTGCGGTAAGAAACAATGAGCAGTTCTTC. Residues: CSAVRNNEQFF.

This clonotype was counted a few times. The gene calls are TRBV4-2 and TRBJ1-2; weak D call: TRBD1 (5 bases). The CDR3 loop spans 13 amino acids. The ends were cut back, 0 bases at V and 6 bases at J, with 8 bases in the middle. CDR1 and CDR2 from the germline V gene are LGHNA and YNFKEQ. CDR3 region: CASSQDRGNGYTF. CDR3 nucleotides: TGTGCCAGCAGCCAAGATAGGGGCAATGGCTACACCTTC.

The rearrangement links TRBV30 to TRBJ1-2; D is unresolved. This CDR3 comprises 10 residues. V lost 3 bases to trimming and J lost 8 bases, with 7 bases between them. From germline, CDR1 is GTSNPN and CDR2 SVGIG (reference sequence). This CDR3 is CAWRKGGYTF. CDR3 nucleotides: TGTGCCTGGAGAAAGGGCGGCTACACCTTC.

The chain couples TRBV6-1 to TRBJ2-1; 10 nucleotides agree with TRBD2. V was clipped by 8 bases and J by 7 bases; unmatched bases: 8. This CDR3 region has 14 residues. The germline V gene encodes CDR1 MNHNS and CDR2 SASEGT. In nucleotides, the CDR3 is TGTGCCAGCGATTTAGCGGGGGGCCGAAATGAGCAGTTCTTC. Its protein product is CASDLAGGRNEQFF.

The gene calls are TRBV4-2 and TRBJ1-2; a weak D match, TRBD1 (6 bases). The CDR3 spans 15 residues. Germline CDR1 is LGHNA and CDR2 is YNFKEQ. Trimming removed 4 bases from V and 5 bases from J, with 17 bases in between. CDR3: CASSPGGGSGYGYTF. The DNA for the CDR3 is TGTGCCAGCAGCCCCGGGGGGGGCAGCGGGTATGGCTACACCTTC.

This clonotype is classed as large (0.1 to 1%). CDR3 region: CASIRGRLGSPLHF. The CDR3 nucleotides are TGTGCCAGCATCAGGGGCCGGTTGGGTTCACCCCTCCACTTT. This chain joins TRBV28 and TRBJ1-6; possible D gene TRBD1, 6 bases. V was clipped by 7 bases and J by 9 bases, with 16 bases between them. The CDR3 consists of 14 residues. Germline V gives CDR1 MDHEN, CDR2 SYDVKM.

The rearrangement links TRBV28 to TRBJ1-2; 9 bases are a match to TRBD1. This CDR3 has 17 amino acids. The germline CDR1 and CDR2 sequences are MDHEN and SYDVKM. V trimming: 2 bases; J trimming: 4 bases; junction bases outside the gene matches: 11. CDR3 nucleotides: TGTGCCAGCAGTTTACATGGGGTGGGACAGGGCGTCTATGGCTACACCTTC. This gives the protein CASSLHGVGQGVYGYTF.